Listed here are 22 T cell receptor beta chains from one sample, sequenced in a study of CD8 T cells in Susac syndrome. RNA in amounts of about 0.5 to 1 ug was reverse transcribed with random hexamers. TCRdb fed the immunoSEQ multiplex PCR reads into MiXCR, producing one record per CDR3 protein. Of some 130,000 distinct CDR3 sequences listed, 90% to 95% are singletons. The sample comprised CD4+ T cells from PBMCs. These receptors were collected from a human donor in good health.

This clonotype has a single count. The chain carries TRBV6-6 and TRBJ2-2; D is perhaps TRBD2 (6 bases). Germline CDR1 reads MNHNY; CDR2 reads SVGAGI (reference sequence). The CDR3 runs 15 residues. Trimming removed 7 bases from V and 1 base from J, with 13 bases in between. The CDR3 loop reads CASKRAGRNTGELFF. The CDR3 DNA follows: TGTGCCAGCAAACGAGCGGGTAGGAACACCGGGGAGCTGTTTTTT.

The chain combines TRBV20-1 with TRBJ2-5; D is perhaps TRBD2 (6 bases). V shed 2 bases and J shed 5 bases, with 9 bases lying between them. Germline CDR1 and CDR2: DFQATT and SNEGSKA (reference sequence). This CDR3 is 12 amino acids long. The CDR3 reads CSARTSRETQYF. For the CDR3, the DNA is TGCAGTGCTAGAACTAGCCGGGAGACCCAGTACTTC.

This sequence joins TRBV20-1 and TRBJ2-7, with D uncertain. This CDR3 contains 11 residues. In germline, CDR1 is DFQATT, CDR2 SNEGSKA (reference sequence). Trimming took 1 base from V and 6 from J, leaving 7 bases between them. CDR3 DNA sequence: TGCAGTGCTAGAGCCGGACCCGAGCAGTACTTC. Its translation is CSARAGPEQYF.

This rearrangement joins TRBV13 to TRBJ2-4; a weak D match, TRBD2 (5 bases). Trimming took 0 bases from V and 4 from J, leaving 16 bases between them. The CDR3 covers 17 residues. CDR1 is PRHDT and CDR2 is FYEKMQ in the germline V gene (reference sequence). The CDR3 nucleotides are TGTGCCAGCAGCTTAGGCCTCAGCCCACGAGGGAAAAACATTCAGTACTTC. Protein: CASSLGLSPRGKNIQYF.

The CDR3 loop reads CASSWVETSGGDNEQFF. The CDR3 nucleotides read TGCGCCAGCAGCTGGGTAGAGACTAGCGGGGGAGACAATGAGCAGTTCTTC. The J gene is TRBJ2-1, the V gene TRBV5-1; 12 nucleotides match TRBD2. The J segment lost 5 bases and the V segment lost 3 bases, leaving 9 bases of the junction unmatched. Germline V gene sequence: CDR1 SGHRS, CDR2 YFSETQ. The length of the CDR3 is 17 residues.

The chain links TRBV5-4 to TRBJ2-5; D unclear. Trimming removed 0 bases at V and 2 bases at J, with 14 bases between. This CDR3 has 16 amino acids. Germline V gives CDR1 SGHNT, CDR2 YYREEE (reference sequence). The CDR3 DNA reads TGTGCCAGCAGCTTGGGTTTGATCATGGTTCAAGAGACCCAGTACTTC. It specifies CASSLGLIMVQETQYF. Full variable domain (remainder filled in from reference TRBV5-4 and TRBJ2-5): ETGVTQSPTHLIKTRGQQVTLRCSSQSGHNTVSWYQQALGQGPQFIFQYYREEENGRGNFPPRFSGLQFPNYSSELNVNALELDDSALYLCASSLGLIMVQETQYFGPGTRLLVL.

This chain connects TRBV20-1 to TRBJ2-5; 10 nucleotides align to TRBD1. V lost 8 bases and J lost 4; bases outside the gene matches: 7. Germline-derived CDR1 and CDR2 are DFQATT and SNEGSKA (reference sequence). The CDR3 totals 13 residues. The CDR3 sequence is CSHGQGEGETQYF. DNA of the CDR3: TGCAGTCACGGACAGGGGGAGGGAGAGACCCAGTACTTC.

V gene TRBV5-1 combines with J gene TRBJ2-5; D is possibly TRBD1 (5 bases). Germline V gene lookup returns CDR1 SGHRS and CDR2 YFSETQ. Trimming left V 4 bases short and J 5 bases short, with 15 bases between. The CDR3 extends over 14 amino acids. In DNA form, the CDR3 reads TGCGCCAGCAGCGGTACCGGACAAGTCGAGACCCAGTACTTC. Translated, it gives CASSGTGQVETQYF.

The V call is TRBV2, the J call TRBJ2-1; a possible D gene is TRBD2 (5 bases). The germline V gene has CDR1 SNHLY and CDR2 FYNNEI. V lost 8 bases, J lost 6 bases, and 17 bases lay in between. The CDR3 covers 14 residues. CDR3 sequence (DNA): TGTGCCAGCGAAGCGGATTCTCGCCCCAATGAGCAGTTCTTC. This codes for CASEADSRPNEQFF.

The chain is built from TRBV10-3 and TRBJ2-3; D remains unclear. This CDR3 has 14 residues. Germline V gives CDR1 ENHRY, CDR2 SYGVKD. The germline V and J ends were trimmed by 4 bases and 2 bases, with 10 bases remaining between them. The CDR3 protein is CAISGLGNTDTQYF. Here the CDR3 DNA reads TGTGCCATCAGTGGGCTAGGGAACACAGATACGCAGTATTTT.

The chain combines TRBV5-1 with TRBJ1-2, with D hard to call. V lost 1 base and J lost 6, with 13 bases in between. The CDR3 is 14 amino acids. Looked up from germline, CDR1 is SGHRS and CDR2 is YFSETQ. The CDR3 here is CASSLRSGVDGYTF. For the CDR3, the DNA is TGCGCCAGCAGCTTGAGGTCCGGGGTGGATGGCTACACCTTC.

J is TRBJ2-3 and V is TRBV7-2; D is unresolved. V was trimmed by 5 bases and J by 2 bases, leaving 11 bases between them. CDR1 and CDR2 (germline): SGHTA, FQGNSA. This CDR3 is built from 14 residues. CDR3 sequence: CASSQDRVTDTQYF. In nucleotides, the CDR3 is TGTGCCAGCAGCCAGGACCGGGTCACAGATACGCAGTATTTT. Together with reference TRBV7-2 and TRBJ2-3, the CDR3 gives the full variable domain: GAGVSQSPSNKVTEKGKDVELRCDPISGHTALYWYRQSLGQGLEFLIYFQGNSAPDKSGLPSDRFSAERTGGSVSTLTIQRTQQEDSAVYLCASSQDRVTDTQYFGPGTRLTVL.

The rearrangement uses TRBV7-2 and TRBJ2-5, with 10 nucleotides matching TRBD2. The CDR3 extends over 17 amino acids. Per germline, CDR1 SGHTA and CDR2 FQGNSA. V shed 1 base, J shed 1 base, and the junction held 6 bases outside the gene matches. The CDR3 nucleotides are TGTGCCAGCAGCTTAGGAGGAGCGGGAGGGACCCAAGAGACCCAGTACTTC. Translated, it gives CASSLGGAGGTQETQYF.

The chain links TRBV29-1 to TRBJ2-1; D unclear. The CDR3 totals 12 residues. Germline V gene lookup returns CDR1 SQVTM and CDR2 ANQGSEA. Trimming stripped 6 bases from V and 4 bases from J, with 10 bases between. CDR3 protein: CSVREVYNEQFF. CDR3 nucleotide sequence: TGCAGCGTCAGAGAGGTTTACAATGAGCAGTTCTTC.

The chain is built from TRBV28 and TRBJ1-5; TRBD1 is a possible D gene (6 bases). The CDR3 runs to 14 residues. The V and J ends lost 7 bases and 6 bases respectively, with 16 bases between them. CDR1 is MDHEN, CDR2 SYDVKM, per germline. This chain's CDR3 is CASTPQGGGQPQHF. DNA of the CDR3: TGTGCCAGCACACCACAGGGAGGAGGTCAGCCCCAGCATTTT.

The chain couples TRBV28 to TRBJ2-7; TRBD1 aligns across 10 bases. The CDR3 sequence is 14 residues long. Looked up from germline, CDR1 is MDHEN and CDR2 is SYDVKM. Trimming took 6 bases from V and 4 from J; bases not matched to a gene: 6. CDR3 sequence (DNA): TGTGCCAGCAGGATGACAGGGGGCAGATACGAGCAGTACTTC. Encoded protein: CASRMTGGRYEQYF. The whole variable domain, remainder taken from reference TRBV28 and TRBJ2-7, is DVKVTQSSRYLVKRTGEKVFLECVQDMDHENMFWYRQDPGLGLRLIYFSYDVKMKEKGDIPEGYSVSREKKERFSLILESASTNQTSMYLCASRMTGGRYEQYFGPGTRLTVT.

This chain's CDR3 is CASSRPGIAGGSTDTQYF. Written as DNA, the CDR3 is TGTGCCAGCAGCCGACCCGGAATAGCGGGAGGGTCCACAGATACGCAGTATTTT. The V gene is TRBV3-1, the J gene TRBJ2-3; 11 nucleotides agree with TRBD2. Trimming cost V 4 bases and J 2 bases; bases outside gene matches: 11. CDR1 and CDR2 from the germline V gene are LGHDT and YNNKEL (reference sequence). CDR3 length: 18 residues.

CDR3: CASSTGGANYEQYF. DNA for the CDR3: TGCGCCAGCAGCACCGGGGGGGCCAACTACGAGCAGTACTTC. This chain connects TRBV5-1 to TRBJ2-7, with TRBD2 identical over 8 bases. The V and J ends lost 4 bases and 3 bases, in that order; junction bases with no gene match: 6. CDR1 and CDR2 (germline): SGHRS, YFSETQ. CDR3 length: 14 amino acids.

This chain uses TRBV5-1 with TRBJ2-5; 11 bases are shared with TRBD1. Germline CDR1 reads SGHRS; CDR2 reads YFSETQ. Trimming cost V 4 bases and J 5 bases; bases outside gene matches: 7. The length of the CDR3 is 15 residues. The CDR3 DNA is TGCGCCAGCAGCCTCGGACAGGGGGCGTGGGAGACCCAGTACTTC. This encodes CASSLGQGAWETQYF.

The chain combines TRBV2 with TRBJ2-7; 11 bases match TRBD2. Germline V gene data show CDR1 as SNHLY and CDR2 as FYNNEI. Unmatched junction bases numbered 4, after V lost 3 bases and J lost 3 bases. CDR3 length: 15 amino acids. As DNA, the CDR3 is TGTGCCAGCAGTGAGCCCGGGACTAGCGGCTACGAGCAGTACTTC. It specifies CASSEPGTSGYEQYF.

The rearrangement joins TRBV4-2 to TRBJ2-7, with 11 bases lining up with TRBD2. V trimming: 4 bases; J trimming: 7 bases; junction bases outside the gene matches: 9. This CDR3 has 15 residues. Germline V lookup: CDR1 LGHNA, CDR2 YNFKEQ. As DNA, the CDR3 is TGTGCCAGCAGCCTACAGACTAGCGGGAAGGTTGAGCAGTACTTC. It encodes CASSLQTSGKVEQYF.

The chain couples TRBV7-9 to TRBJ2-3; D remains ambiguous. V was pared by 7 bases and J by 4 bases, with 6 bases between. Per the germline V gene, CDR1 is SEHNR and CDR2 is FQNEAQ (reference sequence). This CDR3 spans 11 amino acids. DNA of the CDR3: TGTGCCAGCACACGGTCAGATACGCAGTATTTT. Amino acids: CASTRSDTQYF.